Below are 20 T cell receptor beta chains sequenced from a single sample in a study of control samples from healthy donors and cancer patients. The assay was immunoSEQ multiplex PCR, and TCRdb's table has in-frame clones only and misses some. The profile shows fewer than 120,000 clones, roughly 90% of them singletons. The specimen was PBMCs. All receptors derive from a woman aged 55-69 years with lung cancer.

The chain combines TRBV5-1 with TRBJ2-6; D is possibly TRBD1 or TRBD2 (5 bases each). Germline assignment: CDR1 SGHRS and CDR2 YFSETQ. CDR3 length: 22 amino acids. Trimming shortened V by 1 base and J by 3 bases, and 29 bases separated the two germline ends. The CDR3 DNA follows: TGCGCCAGCAGCTTGCGAATACGACGCGGCGGAGTCCGAGGGGATGGGGCCAACGTCCTGACTTTC. It translates to CASSLRIRRGGVRGDGANVLTF.

The chain is built from TRBV5-1 and TRBJ1-4, with D tentatively TRBD1 (5 bases). The CDR3 sequence is 16 residues long. In germline, CDR1 is SGHRS, CDR2 YFSETQ. Trimming left V 2 bases short and J 8 bases short, with 19 bases between. CDR3 sequence: CASSFFDGGSEEKLFF. Written as DNA, the CDR3 is TGCGCCAGCAGCTTCTTCGACGGGGGAAGTGAGGAAAAACTGTTTTTT.

In this sample, this clone turned up once. This chain joins TRBV27 and TRBJ2-2, with D uncertain. The CDR3 totals 15 residues. V gave up 3 bases and J gave up 0 bases, with 8 bases separating them. Germline V gives CDR1 MNHEY, CDR2 SMNVEV (reference sequence). This chain's CDR3 is CASSFLVSNTGELFF. The CDR3 DNA reads TGTGCCAGCAGTTTCTTGGTGTCGAACACCGGGGAGCTGTTTTTT.

CDR3 coding DNA: TGTGCCAGCAGCTCGAAGCCCCAGGGAGCTAACACTGAAGCTTTCTTT. Translation: CASSSKPQGANTEAFF. This sequence joins TRBV5-4 and TRBJ1-1, with D perhaps matching TRBD1 (5 bases). The CDR3 has 16 residues. Germline V gene sequence: CDR1 SGHNT, CDR2 YYREEE (reference sequence). V lost 3 bases to trimming and J lost 2 bases, with 17 bases between them. Together with reference TRBV5-4 and TRBJ1-1, the CDR3 gives the full variable domain: ETGVTQSPTHLIKTRGQQVTLRCSSQSGHNTVSWYQQALGQGPQFIFQYYREEENGRGNFPPRFSGLQFPNYSSELNVNALELDDSALYLCASSSKPQGANTEAFFGQGTRLTVV.

V is TRBV6-5 and J is TRBJ1-1; no definite D call. CDR1 is MNHEY, CDR2 SVGAGI, per germline. The CDR3 sequence is 14 residues long. V was clipped by 6 bases and J by 3 bases, with 14 bases between them. CDR3 protein: CASSSTPGYTEAFF. CDR3 DNA sequence: TGTGCCAGCAGCTCAACCCCGGGTTACACTGAAGCTTTCTTT.

The J gene is TRBJ2-2, the V gene TRBV2; no clear D gene. Trimming cost V 0 bases and J 7 bases, with 6 bases left between them. The germline V gene encodes CDR1 SNHLY and CDR2 FYNNEI. CDR3 size: 13 residues. The CDR3 bases are TGTGCCAGCAGTGAAGCGCGTCTCGGGGAGCTGTTTTTT. It specifies CASSEARLGELFF.

The chain joins TRBV21-1 to TRBJ2-2; the D segment call TRBD2 is taken from the table without a DNA check. TRBV21-1 is shown as a pseudogene. The CDR3 runs to 15 residues. DNA for the CDR3: TGTGCCAGCAGGACTAGGGAGGGGAGGGCCGGGGAGCTGTTTTTT. Translation gives CASRTREGRAGELFF.

The chain links TRBV11-3 to TRBJ1-1; TRBD1 might be the D (6 bases). V was cut by 8 bases and J by 6 bases, with 16 bases left in between. CDR1 and CDR2 from the germline V gene are SGHNT and YENEEA. There are 13 residues in the CDR3. The chain's CDR3 is CASGGQGRAEAFF. The DNA of the CDR3 is TGTGCCAGCGGGGGGCAGGGGAGGGCTGAAGCTTTCTTT.

The chain recombines TRBV5-1 with TRBJ2-2, with D possibly being TRBD1 (6 bases). There are 17 residues in the CDR3. Trimming stripped 0 bases from V and 5 bases from J, with 17 bases between. Germline V gene lookup returns CDR1 SGHRS and CDR2 YFSETQ. Here the CDR3 DNA reads TGCGCCAGCAGCTTGGAAGCCAGGGGAGTATCGACCGGGGAGCTGTTTTTT. This translates into CASSLEARGVSTGELFF.

This clone came up a few times. V is TRBV19 and J is TRBJ1-2; a weak D match, TRBD1 (5 bases). The CDR3 contains 14 residues. V lost 7 bases and J lost 4, with 16 bases in between. Germline CDR1 is LNHDA and CDR2 is SQIVND (reference sequence). CDR3 sequence reads: CASKVATASYGYTF. Written as DNA, the CDR3 is TGTGCCAGTAAAGTGGCGACAGCGAGCTATGGCTACACCTTC.

This rearrangement joins TRBV9 to TRBJ1-3, with TRBD1 matching 9 bases. CDR3 length equals 16 residues. CDR1 and CDR2 from the germline V gene are SGDLS and YYNGEE. J was trimmed by 4 bases and V by 4 bases; bases with no gene match: 9. CDR3 protein: CASSPRRDRAGNTIYF. The CDR3 coding sequence is TGTGCCAGCAGCCCCAGAAGGGACAGGGCAGGAAACACCATATATTTT.

This rearrangement joins TRBV2 to TRBJ1-2; 7 bases are a match to TRBD1. Germline lookup yields CDR1 SNHLY and CDR2 FYNNEI. This CDR3 has 14 residues. With 0 bases clipped from V and 5 bases from J, the junction kept 3 bases outside the gene matches. CDR3 nucleotide sequence: TGTGCCAGCAGTGAAGCCACAGGGGTTTATGGCTACACCTTC. Protein: CASSEATGVYGYTF.

The chain links TRBV28 to TRBJ1-1; the match to TRBD1 covers 7 bases. After removal of 4 bases from V and 4 bases from J, the junction contained 9 bases not matched to a gene. The germline V gene encodes CDR1 MDHEN and CDR2 SYDVKM. The CDR3 runs to 15 residues. The CDR3 bases are TGTGCCAGCAGTTCAGGACAGGCCGGAGGCACTGAAGCTTTCTTT. This codes for CASSSGQAGGTEAFF.

The chain has TRBV5-6 and TRBJ1-6; no reliable D call. The CDR3 length is 18 residues. Trimming left V 1 base short and J 5 bases short, with 19 bases between. Germline assignment: CDR1 SGHDT and CDR2 YYEEEE. CDR3 nucleotide sequence: TGTGCCAGCAGCTTGTTTAATACAAGGGTCTTAAATAATTCACCCCTCCACTTT. Its protein is CASSLFNTRVLNNSPLHF. The complete variable domain, with remaining parts taken from reference TRBV5-6 and TRBJ1-6, reads DAGVTQSPTHLIKTRGQQVTLRCSPKSGHDTVSWYQQALGQGPQFIFQYYEEEERQRGNFPDRFSGHQFPNYSSELNVNALLLGDSALYLCASSLFNTRVLNNSPLHFGNGTRLTVT.

This clone was observed a single time. V usage is TRBV20-1 and J usage is TRBJ1-5; D ambiguous. In germline, CDR1 is DFQATT, CDR2 SNEGSKA (reference sequence). The CDR3 sequence is 14 residues long. The V end was cut by 3 bases, the J end by 0 bases, with 9 bases between. CDR3 bases: TGCAGTGCTAGTCAAGGCTCTAGCAATCAGCCCCAGCATTTT. This codes for CSASQGSSNQPQHF.

This clone has just one count. The chain carries TRBV21-1 and TRBJ2-7; the D call TRBD2 from the table was never checked on the DNA. TRBV21-1 is a known pseudogene. The CDR3 runs to 18 residues. This CDR3 reads CASSNPGLALIVSYEQYF. The CDR3 bases are TGTGCCAGCAGCAATCCGGGACTAGCGTTAATTGTATCCTACGAGCAGTACTTC.

CDR3 residues: CASSRGQGENIQYF. The CDR3 DNA reads TGCGCCAGCAGCCGAGGACAGGGGGAAAACATTCAGTACTTC. J is TRBJ2-4 and V is TRBV5-1, with 10 nucleotides matching TRBD1. Germline V gene sequence: CDR1 SGHRS, CDR2 YFSETQ. The ends lost 4 bases at V and 5 bases at J; junction bases unmatched: 3. This CDR3 region has 14 residues.

The J gene is TRBJ1-1, the V gene TRBV12-5; 7 nucleotides line up with TRBD1. Germline V gene lookup returns CDR1 LGHNT and CDR2 FRNRAP. This CDR3 has 13 amino acids. The V gene end was trimmed by 2 bases and the J gene end by 6 bases; junction bases not matched to a gene: 3. For the CDR3, the DNA is TGTGCTAGTGGTTTGTCAGGGGGAGCTGAAGCTTTCTTT. Translated, it gives CASGLSGGAEAFF.

The chain combines TRBV19 with TRBJ1-2, with 7 bases fitting TRBD1. The CDR3 length is 14 residues. Trimming cost V 2 bases and J 4 bases; bases outside gene matches: 4. The germline V gene has CDR1 LNHDA and CDR2 SQIVND (reference sequence). The DNA for the CDR3 is TGTGCCAGTAGTATATCCAGGGGGGGCTATGGCTACACCTTC. Translating gives CASSISRGGYGYTF.

The chain has TRBV5-6 and TRBJ1-1; D ambiguous. The germline gives CDR1 SGHDT, CDR2 YYEEEE. Trimming stripped 0 bases from V and 0 bases from J, with 12 bases between. There are 16 residues in the CDR3. The CDR3: CASSLVRVRMNTEAFF. CDR3 DNA sequence: TGTGCCAGCAGCTTGGTTCGGGTGAGGATGAACACTGAAGCTTTCTTT. Together with reference TRBV5-6 and TRBJ1-1, the CDR3 gives the full variable domain: DAGVTQSPTHLIKTRGQQVTLRCSPKSGHDTVSWYQQALGQGPQFIFQYYEEEERQRGNFPDRFSGHQFPNYSSELNVNALLLGDSALYLCASSLVRVRMNTEAFFGQGTRLTVV.